The sequence of this TCR beta chain was determined in a study of blood T cells in healthy people across ages. The germline V gene has CDR1 SGHDN and CDR2 FVKESK. The ends were cut back, 0 bases at V and 9 bases at J, with 9 bases in the middle. This CDR3 spans 13 amino acids. Sample-barcoded 5' priming and a J-beta primer mix drove a second PCR of roughly 7 to 11 cycles. TCRdb re-called the 5' RACE reads with MiXCR, one entry per CDR3 protein. The table shows over a million distinct CDR3 sequences, with approximately 63% occurring only once. The V and J genes are TRBV14 and TRBJ2-1; no definite D call. The sequence derives from a man between 18 and 29 years old in good health. The sequenced sample was blood. The CDR3, as DNA: TGTGCCAGCAGCCAAGATCTTGTTGCTGAGCAGTTCTTC. This translates into CASSQDLVAEQFF. Looking up the rest from reference TRBV14 and TRBJ2-1 gives the full variable domain: EAGVTQFPSHSVIEKGQTVTLRCDPISGHDNLYWYRRVMGKEIKFLLHFVKESKQDESGMPNNRFLAERTGGTYSTLKVQPAELEDSGVYFCASSQDLVAEQFFGPGTRLTVL.